Below are 5 T cell receptor beta chains sequenced from a single sample in a study of blood T cell repertoires in COVID-19. TCRdb keeps only in-frame clones here, not all; method: immunoSEQ multiplex PCR. The sample lists some 200,000 clones, about 92% seen once, with 1% to 1.5% in the top ten. What was sequenced was peripheral blood. These receptors were obtained from a man aged 25-45 years with acute or convalescent COVID-19.

The gene calls are TRBV19 and TRBJ2-3; 11 bases match TRBD1. Looked up from germline, CDR1 is LNHDA and CDR2 is SQIVND (reference sequence). The CDR3 sequence is 23 residues long. The J segment lost 2 bases and the V segment lost 3 bases, leaving 25 bases of the junction unmatched. For the CDR3, the DNA is TGTGCCAGTAGTATCGCCCTAATTACGGACAGGGGGCATTTGGTTGGATACACAGATACGCAGTATTTT. Protein product: CASSIALITDRGHLVGYTDTQYF.

With regard to this clone: The same CDR3 can be traced to other DNA sequences in this sample. The V and J genes are TRBV28 and TRBJ2-3; D is undetermined. V was shortened by 6 bases and J by 5 bases, with 6 bases between the two germline ends. Germline lookup yields CDR1 MDHEN and CDR2 SYDVKM. This CDR3 region has 11 residues. The CDR3 protein is CASSLRDTQYF. CDR3 nucleotides: TGTGCCAGCAGCTTGAGAGATACGCAGTATTTT.

A single count supports this clone. The CDR3 spells CASSPRVGGGFPYEQYF. As DNA, the CDR3 is TGCGCCAGCAGCCCCCGCGTGGGGGGAGGGTTTCCGTACGAGCAGTACTTC. V usage is TRBV4-1 and J usage is TRBJ2-7; 7 bases line up with TRBD2. The germline gives CDR1 MGHRA, CDR2 YSYEKL. Germline trimming cut 4 bases from V and 4 bases from J; bases unmatched to any gene: 16. The CDR3 spans 17 residues.

The chain recombines TRBV19 with TRBJ2-7; TRBD1 might be the D (5 bases). V was pared by 6 bases and J by 3 bases, with 9 bases between. Germline assignment: CDR1 LNHDA and CDR2 SQIVND (reference sequence). CDR3 length equals 12 residues. CDR3 sequence: CASRRDSYEQYF. CDR3 DNA: TGTGCCAGTAGACGTGACAGCTACGAGCAGTACTTC.

J is TRBJ2-5 and V is TRBV2; D ambiguous. With 3 bases removed from V and 4 bases from J, the gap between germline ends came to 9 bases. This CDR3 is built from 13 residues. Germline loops: CDR1 SNHLY, CDR2 FYNNEI. CDR3 loop: CASSDSVVETQYF. CDR3 DNA sequence: TGTGCCAGCAGTGATAGTGTGGTAGAGACCCAGTACTTC.